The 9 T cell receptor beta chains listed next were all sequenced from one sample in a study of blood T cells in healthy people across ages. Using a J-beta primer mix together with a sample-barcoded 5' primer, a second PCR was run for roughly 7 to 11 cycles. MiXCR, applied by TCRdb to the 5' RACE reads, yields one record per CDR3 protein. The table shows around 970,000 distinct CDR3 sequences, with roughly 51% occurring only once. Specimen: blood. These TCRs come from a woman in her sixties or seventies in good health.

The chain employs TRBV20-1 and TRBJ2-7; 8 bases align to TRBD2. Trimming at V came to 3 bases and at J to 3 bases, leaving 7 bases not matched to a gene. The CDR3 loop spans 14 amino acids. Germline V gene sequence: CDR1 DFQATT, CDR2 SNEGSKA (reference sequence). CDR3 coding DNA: TGCAGTGCTAGGGTGACCGGGAGGGACTACGAGCAGTACTTC. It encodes CSARVTGRDYEQYF.

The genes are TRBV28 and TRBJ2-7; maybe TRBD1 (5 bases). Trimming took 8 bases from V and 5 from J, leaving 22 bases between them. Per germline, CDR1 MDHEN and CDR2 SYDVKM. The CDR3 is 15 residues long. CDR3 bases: TGTGCCAGCGGTGGTTCAGGGTTCTATGGCGACGAGCAGTACTTC. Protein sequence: CASGGSGFYGDEQYF.

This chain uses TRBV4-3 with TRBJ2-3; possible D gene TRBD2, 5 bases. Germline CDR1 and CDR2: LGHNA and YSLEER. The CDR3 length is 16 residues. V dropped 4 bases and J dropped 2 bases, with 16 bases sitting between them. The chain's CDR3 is CASSLGTWRSTDTQYF. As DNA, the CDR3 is TGCGCCAGCAGCCTTGGAACATGGAGGTCCACAGATACGCAGTATTTT.

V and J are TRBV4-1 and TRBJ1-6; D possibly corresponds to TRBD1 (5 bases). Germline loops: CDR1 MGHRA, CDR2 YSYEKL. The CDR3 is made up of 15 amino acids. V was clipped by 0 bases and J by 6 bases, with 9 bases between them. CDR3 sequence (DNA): TGCGCCAGCAGCCAAGATCCGGGACTTAATTCACCCCTCCACTTT. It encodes CASSQDPGLNSPLHF.

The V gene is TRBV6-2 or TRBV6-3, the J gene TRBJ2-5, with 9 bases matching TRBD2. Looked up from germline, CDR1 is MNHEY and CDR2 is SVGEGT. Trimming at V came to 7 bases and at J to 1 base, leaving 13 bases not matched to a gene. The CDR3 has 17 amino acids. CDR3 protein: CASTPTRLAGTQETQYF. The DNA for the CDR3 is TGTGCCAGCACCCCAACCCGGCTAGCGGGGACCCAAGAGACCCAGTACTTC.

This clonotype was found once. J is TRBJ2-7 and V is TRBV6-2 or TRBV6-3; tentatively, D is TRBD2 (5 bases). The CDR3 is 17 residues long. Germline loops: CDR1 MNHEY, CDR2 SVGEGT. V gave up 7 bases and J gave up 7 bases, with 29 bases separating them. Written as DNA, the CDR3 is TGTGCCAGCAAGTACCCTCTGTCCGGGGATTTTCTGAGTGAGCAGTACTTC. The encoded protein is CASKYPLSGDFLSEQYF.

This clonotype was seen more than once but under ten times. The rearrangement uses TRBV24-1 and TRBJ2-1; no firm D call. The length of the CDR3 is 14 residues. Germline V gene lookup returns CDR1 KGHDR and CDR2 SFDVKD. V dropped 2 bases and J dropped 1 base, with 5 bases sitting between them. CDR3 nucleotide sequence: TGTGCCACCAGTGATTACGGATCCTACAATGAGCAGTTCTTC. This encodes CATSDYGSYNEQFF.

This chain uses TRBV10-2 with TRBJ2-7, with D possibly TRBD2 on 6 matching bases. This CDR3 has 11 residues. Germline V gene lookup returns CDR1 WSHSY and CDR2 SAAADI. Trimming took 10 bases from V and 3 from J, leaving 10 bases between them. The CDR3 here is CATTTSYEQYF. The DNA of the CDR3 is TGCGCCACTACGACTAGCTACGAGCAGTACTTC.

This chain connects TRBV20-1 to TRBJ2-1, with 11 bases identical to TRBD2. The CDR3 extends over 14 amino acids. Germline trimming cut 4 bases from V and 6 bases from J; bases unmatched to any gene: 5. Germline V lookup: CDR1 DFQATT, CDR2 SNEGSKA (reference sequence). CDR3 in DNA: TGCAGTGCTATACCTGGGACTAGCGGCAATGAGCAGTTCTTC. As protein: CSAIPGTSGNEQFF.